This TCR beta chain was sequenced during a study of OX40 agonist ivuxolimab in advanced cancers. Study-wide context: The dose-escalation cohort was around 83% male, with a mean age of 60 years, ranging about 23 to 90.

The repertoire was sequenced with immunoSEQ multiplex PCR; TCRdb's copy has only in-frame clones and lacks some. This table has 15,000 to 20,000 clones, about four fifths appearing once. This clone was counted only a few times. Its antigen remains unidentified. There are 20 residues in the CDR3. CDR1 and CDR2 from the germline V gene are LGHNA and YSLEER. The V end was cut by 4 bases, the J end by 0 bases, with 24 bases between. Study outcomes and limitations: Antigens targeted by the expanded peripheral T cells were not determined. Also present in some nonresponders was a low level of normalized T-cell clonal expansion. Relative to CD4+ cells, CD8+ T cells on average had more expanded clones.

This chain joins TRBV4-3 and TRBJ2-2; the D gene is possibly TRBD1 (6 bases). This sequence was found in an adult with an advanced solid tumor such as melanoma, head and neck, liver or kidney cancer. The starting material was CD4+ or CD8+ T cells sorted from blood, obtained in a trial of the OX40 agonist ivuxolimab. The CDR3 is CASSLDLRGSGDSNTGELFF. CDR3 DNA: TGCGCCAGCAGCCTAGACCTTAGGGGGTCAGGGGATTCGAACACCGGGGAGCTGTTTTTT.